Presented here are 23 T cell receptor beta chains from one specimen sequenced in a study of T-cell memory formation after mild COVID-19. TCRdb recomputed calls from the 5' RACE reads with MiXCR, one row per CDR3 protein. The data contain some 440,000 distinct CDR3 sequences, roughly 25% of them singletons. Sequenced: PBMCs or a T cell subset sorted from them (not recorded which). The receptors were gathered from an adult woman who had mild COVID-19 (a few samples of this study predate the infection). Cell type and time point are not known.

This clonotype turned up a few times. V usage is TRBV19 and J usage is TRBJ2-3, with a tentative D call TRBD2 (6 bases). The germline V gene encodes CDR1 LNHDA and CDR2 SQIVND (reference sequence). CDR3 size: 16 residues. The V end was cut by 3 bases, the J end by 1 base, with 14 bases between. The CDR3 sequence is CASSITGGTRTDTQYF. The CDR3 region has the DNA TGTGCCAGTAGTATTACGGGCGGGACTCGCACAGATACGCAGTATTTT.

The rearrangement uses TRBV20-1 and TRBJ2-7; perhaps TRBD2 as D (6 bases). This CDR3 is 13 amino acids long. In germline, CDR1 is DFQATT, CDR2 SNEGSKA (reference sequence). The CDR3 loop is CSGGARTDYEQYF. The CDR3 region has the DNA TGCAGCGGGGGAGCGCGTACCGACTACGAGCAGTACTTC.

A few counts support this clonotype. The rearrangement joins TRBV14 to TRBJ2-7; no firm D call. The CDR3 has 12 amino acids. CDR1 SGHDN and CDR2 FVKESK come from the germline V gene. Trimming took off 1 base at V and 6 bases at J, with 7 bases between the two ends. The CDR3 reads CASSQAPREQYF. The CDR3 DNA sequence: TGTGCCAGCAGCCAAGCCCCCCGCGAGCAGTACTTC. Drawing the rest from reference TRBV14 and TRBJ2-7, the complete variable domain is EAGVTQFPSHSVIEKGQTVTLRCDPISGHDNLYWYRRVMGKEIKFLLHFVKESKQDESGMPNNRFLAERTGGTYSTLKVQPAELEDSGVYFCASSQAPREQYFGPGTRLTVT.

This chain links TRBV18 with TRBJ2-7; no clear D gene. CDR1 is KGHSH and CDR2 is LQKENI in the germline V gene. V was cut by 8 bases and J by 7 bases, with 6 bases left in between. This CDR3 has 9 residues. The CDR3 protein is CASGAEQYF. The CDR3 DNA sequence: TGTGCCAGCGGCGCGGAGCAGTACTTC.

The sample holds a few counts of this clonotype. CDR3 amino acids: CASSLAREADTQYF. CDR3 sequence (DNA): TGCGCCAGCAGCTTGGCTAGGGAGGCAGATACGCAGTATTTT. The chain links TRBV5-1 to TRBJ2-3; possibly TRBD2 for D (6 bases). The ends were cut back, 0 bases at V and 4 bases at J, with 9 bases in the middle. Germline-derived CDR1 and CDR2 are SGHRS and YFSETQ. CDR3 length equals 14 residues. The variable domain in full, completed from reference TRBV5-1 and TRBJ2-3, reads KAGVTQTPRYLIKTRGQQVTLSCSPISGHRSVSWYQQTPGQGLQFLFEYFSETQRNKGNFPGRFSGRQFSNSRSEMNVSTLELGDSALYLCASSLAREADTQYFGPGTRLTVL.

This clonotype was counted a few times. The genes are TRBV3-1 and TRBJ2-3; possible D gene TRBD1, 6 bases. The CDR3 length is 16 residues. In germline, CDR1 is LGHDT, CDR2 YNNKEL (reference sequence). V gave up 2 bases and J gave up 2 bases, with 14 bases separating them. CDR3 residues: CASSQLQGYNTDTQYF. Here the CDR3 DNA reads TGTGCCAGCAGCCAACTACAGGGATACAACACAGATACGCAGTATTTT.

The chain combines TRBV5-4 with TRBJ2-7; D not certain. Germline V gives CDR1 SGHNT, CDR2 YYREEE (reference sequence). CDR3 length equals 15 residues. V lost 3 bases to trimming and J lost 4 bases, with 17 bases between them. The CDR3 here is CASSSPKGQVYEQYF. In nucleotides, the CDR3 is TGTGCCAGCAGCTCGCCGAAAGGCCAAGTGTACGAGCAGTACTTC.

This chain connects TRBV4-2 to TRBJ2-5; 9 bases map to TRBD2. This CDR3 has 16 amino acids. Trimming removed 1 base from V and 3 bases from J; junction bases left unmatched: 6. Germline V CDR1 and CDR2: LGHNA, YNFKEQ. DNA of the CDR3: TGTGCCAGCAGCCAAGTCGGTAGCGGGGGAGAAGAGACCCAGTACTTC. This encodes CASSQVGSGGEETQYF.

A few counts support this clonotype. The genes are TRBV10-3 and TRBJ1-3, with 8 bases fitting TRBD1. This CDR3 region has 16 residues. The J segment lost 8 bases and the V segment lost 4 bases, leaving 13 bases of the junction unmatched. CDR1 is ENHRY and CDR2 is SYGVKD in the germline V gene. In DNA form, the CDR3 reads TGTGCCATCAGTGCCGGACAGGGAACCATCGGCCACACCATATATTTT. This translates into CAISAGQGTIGHTIYF.

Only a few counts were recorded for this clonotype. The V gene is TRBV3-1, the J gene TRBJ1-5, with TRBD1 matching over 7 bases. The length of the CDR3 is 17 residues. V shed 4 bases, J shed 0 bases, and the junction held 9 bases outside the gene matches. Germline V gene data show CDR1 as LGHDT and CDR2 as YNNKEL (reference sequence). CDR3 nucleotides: TGTGCCAGCAGCCCGGGACAGCTCCGGTATAGCAATCAGCCCCAGCATTTT. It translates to CASSPGQLRYSNQPQHF.

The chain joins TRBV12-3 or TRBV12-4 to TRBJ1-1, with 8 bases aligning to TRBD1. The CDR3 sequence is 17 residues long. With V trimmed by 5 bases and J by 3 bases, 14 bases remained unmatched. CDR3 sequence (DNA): TGTGCCAGCAGTCCCTGGACAGGGAGGGGTGTTGACACTGAAGCTTTCTTT. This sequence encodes CASSPWTGRGVDTEAFF.

The CDR3 protein is CATSSYRASYEQYF. The CDR3 bases are TGTGCCACCAGTTCGTACAGGGCCTCCTACGAGCAGTACTTC. V is TRBV24-1 and J is TRBJ2-7, with D possibly matching TRBD1 (6 bases). CDR3 length: 14 amino acids. Germline-derived CDR1 and CDR2 are KGHDR and SFDVKD. Trimming left V 6 bases short and J 0 bases short, with 11 bases between.

The CDR3 region is CASSLLEDNEQFF. DNA for the CDR3: TGTGCCAGCAGCTTACTGGAGGACAATGAGCAGTTCTTC. The J gene is TRBJ2-1, the V gene TRBV7-3, with D possibly being TRBD2 (5 bases). V was clipped by 2 bases and J by 5 bases, with 7 bases between them. CDR1 SGHTA and CDR2 FQGTGA come from the germline V gene. This CDR3 has 13 amino acids.

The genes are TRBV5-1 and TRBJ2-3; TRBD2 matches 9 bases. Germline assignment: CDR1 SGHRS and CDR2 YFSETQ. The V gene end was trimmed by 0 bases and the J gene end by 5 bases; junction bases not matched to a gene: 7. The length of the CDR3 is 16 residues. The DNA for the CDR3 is TGCGCCAGCAGCTTGGCCAGCGGGGGGAATGTAGATACGCAGTATTTT. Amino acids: CASSLASGGNVDTQYF.

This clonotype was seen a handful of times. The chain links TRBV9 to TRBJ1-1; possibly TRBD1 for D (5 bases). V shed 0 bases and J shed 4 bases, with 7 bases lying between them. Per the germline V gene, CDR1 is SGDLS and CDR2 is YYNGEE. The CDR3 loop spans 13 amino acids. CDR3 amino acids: CASSVDGATEAFF. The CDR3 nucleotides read TGTGCCAGCAGCGTAGATGGGGCCACTGAAGCTTTCTTT.

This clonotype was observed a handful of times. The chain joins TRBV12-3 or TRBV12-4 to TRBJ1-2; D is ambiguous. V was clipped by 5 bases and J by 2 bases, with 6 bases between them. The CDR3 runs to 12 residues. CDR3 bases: TGTGCCAGCAGTCAGAACAACTATGGCTACACCTTC. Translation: CASSQNNYGYTF.

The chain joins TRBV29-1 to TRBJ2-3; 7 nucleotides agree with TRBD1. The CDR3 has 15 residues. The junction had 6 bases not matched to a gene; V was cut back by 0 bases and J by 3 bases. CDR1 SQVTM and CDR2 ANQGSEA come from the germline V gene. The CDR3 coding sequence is TGCAGCGTTGAAGAGCAGGGGGTTGGGACAGATACGCAGTATTTT. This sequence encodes CSVEEQGVGTDTQYF.

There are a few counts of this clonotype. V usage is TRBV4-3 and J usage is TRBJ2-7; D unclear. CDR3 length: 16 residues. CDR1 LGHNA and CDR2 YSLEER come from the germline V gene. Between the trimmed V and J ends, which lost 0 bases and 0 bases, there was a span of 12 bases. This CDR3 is CASSQEYTRLSYEQYF. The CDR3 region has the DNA TGCGCCAGCAGCCAAGAGTACACCCGCCTCTCCTACGAGCAGTACTTC.

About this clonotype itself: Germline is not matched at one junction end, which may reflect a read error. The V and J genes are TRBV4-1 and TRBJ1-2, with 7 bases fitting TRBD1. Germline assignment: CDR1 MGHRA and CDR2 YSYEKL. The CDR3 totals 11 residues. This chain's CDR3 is CASSPPGQPIF. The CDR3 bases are TGCGCCAGCAGCCCACCGGGACAGCCCATCTTC.

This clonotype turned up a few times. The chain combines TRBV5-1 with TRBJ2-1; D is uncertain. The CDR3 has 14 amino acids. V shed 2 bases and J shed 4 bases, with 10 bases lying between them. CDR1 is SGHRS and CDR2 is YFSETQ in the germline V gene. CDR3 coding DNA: TGCGCCAGCAGCTTTGGTAACAGTTACAATGAGCAGTTCTTC. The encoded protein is CASSFGNSYNEQFF.

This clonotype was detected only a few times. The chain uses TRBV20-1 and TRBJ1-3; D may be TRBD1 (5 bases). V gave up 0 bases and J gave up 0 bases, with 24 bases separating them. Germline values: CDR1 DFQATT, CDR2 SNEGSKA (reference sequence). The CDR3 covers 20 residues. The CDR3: CSARDPRLSQDLGSGNTIYF. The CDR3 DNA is TGCAGTGCTAGAGATCCCCGGCTATCACAGGATTTAGGCTCTGGAAACACCATATATTTT.

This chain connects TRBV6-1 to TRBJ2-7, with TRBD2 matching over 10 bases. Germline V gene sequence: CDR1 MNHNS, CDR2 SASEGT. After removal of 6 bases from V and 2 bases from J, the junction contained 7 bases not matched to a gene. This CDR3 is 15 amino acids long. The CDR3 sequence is CASSFERGGTYEQYF. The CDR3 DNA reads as TGTGCCAGCAGCTTCGAGCGGGGGGGTACCTACGAGCAGTACTTC.

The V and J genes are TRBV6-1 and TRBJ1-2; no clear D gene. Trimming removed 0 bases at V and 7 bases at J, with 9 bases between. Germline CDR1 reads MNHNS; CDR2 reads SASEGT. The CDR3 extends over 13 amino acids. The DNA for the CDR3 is TGTGCCAGCAGTGAAGCGGGAGGGTTTGGCTACACCTTC. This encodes CASSEAGGFGYTF.